This TCR beta chain was sequenced for a study of cytomegalovirus exposure and HLA in healthy donors. Donors counted as nominally healthy when sampled, yet unrecorded immune exposures were likely. Comments on this clone: Its antigen is still unknown.

Primers: 60 Vbeta forward and 13 Jbeta reverse. Sequenced by immunoSEQ multiplex PCR; TCRdb stores in-frame clones only, minus some. The sample shows about 240,000 clones, roughly four fifths of them seen only once. Study findings and constraints: No immune exposure information besides CMV serostatus was available. V- and J-gene trimming in TCR beta was tied to a missense DCLRE1C variant by an analysis performed later.

The TCR sequence derives from a woman in her fifties or sixties in good health and CMV-seropositive. Sequencing used PBMCs.

The CDR3 loop is CASSWDRGNEKLFF. CDR3 DNA: TGTGCCAGCAGTTGGGACAGGGGAAATGAAAAACTGTTTTTT. The rearrangement links TRBV7-9 to TRBJ1-4, with TRBD1 matching 10 bases. Germline CDR1 is SEHNR and CDR2 is FQNEAQ (reference sequence). J gave up 5 bases and V 6 bases, and 3 bases lay outside the gene matches. This CDR3 is 14 amino acids long.